One sample yielded the 9 T cell receptor beta chains listed below, sequenced in a study of regulatory T cells in long-lasting Graves disease. CDR3 regions were amplified by Arm-PCR using iRepertoire HTBI primers to build TCR beta libraries. TCRdb independently ran MiXCR on the multiplex PCR reads; one entry per CDR3 protein. The table records around 460,000 distinct CDR3 sequences, 12% to 15% of them present only once. Time point in this sample: newly diagnosed GD, antithyroid drugs for less than 3 months. PBMCs were the source of the RNA used for TCR sequencing. A further study also used this sample, focusing on T cells in Graves' hyperthyroidism and ophthalmopathy.

The sample consisted of peripheral blood mononuclear cells (PBMCs), taken at new diagnosis, from a patient treated with antithyroid drugs. The receptors were gathered from a woman in her fifties or sixties with Graves disease.

This clonotype was seen many times. This CDR3 reads CASSDVNGKNIQYF. Written as DNA, the CDR3 is TGTGCCAGCAGTGACGTAAATGGCAAAAACATTCAGTACTTC. V and J are TRBV12-3 or TRBV12-4 and TRBJ2-4; no clear D gene. V shed 5 bases and J shed 3 bases, with 11 bases lying between them. CDR3 length: 14 amino acids.

This clonotype was observed a single time. The DNA for the CDR3 is TGTGCCAGCAGCCATCCCGCGACTAGCAAGGAGACCCAGTACTTC. It codes for CASSHPATSKETQYF. This chain uses TRBV5-8 with TRBJ2-3; 7 positions agree with TRBD2. Near its end, the DNA agrees better with TRBJ2-5, so the J call may be wrong. Germline V gene sequence: CDR1 SGHTS, CDR2 YDEGEE. The CDR3 has 15 residues.

The table lists this clonotype with a few counts. The chain couples TRBV29-1 to TRBJ2-5, with 9 bases identical to TRBD1. J lost 4 bases, V lost 4 bases, and 7 bases had no gene match. The CDR3 is 14 amino acids. Looked up from germline, CDR1 is SQVTM and CDR2 is ANQGSEA. The CDR3 reads CSVVDRGRSETQYF. The CDR3 nucleotides read TGCAGCGTTGTTGACAGGGGGAGGTCAGAGACCCAGTACTTC.

This clonotype was observed a few times. This chain joins TRBV16 and TRBJ2-1; D is possibly TRBD2 (6 bases). The CDR3 has 16 residues. Trimming shortened V by 4 bases and J by 2 bases, and 15 bases separated the two germline ends. Per the germline V gene, CDR1 is KGHSY and CDR2 is FQNENV. The CDR3 DNA reads TGTGCCAGCAGCCCCTGGAGGGAAAGTACCTACAATGAGCAGTTCTTC. Amino acid sequence: CASSPWRESTYNEQFF.

At least ten counts were recorded for this clonotype. The genes are TRBV28 and TRBJ2-7, with D possibly TRBD2 on 6 matching bases. Between the trimmed V and J ends, which lost 5 bases and 2 bases, there was a span of 19 bases. Germline V gives CDR1 MDHEN, CDR2 SYDVKM. CDR3 length equals 16 residues. The CDR3 coding sequence is TGTGCCAGCAGTACGATCCGGGAGCAGCCTGCCTACGAGCAGTACTTC. Protein: CASSTIREQPAYEQYF. The variable domain in full, completed from reference TRBV28 and TRBJ2-7, reads DVKVTQSSRYLVKRTGEKVFLECVQDMDHENMFWYRQDPGLGLRLIYFSYDVKMKEKGDIPEGYSVSREKKERFSLILESASTNQTSMYLCASSTIREQPAYEQYFGPGTRLTVT.

This clonotype has a count of ten or more. The J gene is TRBJ1-1, the V gene TRBV12-5; D gene uncertain. The CDR3 is made up of 14 amino acids. Trimming removed 0 bases from V and 5 bases from J, with 10 bases in between. Germline CDR1 reads LGHNT; CDR2 reads FRNRAP. CDR3 residues: CASGLVRGVTEAFF. The CDR3, as DNA: TGTGCTAGTGGTTTGGTACGTGGTGTTACTGAAGCTTTCTTT.

This clonotype was observed many times. The rearrangement joins TRBV5-6 to TRBJ2-3; D is unresolved. The CDR3 covers 15 residues. The germline V gene has CDR1 SGHDT and CDR2 YYEEEE. V lost 4 bases and J 0 bases, leaving 12 bases between the germline ends. CDR3 sequence (DNA): TGTGCCAGCAGCCCCCGCGTTGTGAGCACAGATACGCAGTATTTT. Translated: CASSPRVVSTDTQYF.

This clonotype appeared a few times. V is TRBV16 and J is TRBJ1-3, with no clear D. The ends were cut back, 0 bases at V and 8 bases at J, with 14 bases in the middle. The germline V gene encodes CDR1 KGHSY and CDR2 FQNENV. The CDR3 runs 15 residues. CDR3 nucleotides: TGTGCCAGCAGCCAATCGCTCCCCAGACGGGACACCATATATTTT. Protein: CASSQSLPRRDTIYF.

The chain uses TRBV28 and TRBJ2-5; TRBD1 aligns across 8 bases. Trimming took 6 bases from V and 2 from J; bases not matched to a gene: 2. The germline CDR1 and CDR2 sequences are MDHEN and SYDVKM. This CDR3 is built from 13 residues. The CDR3 DNA is TGTGCCAGCAGGACAGGGGAACAAGAGACCCAGTACTTC. The encoded protein is CASRTGEQETQYF.